This T cell receptor (beta chain) emerged from a study of blood T cell repertoires in COVID-19. Sequencing was performed with immunoSEQ multiplex PCR; in TCRdb, only in-frame clones are kept and a portion is missing. Of under 150,000 clones listed, approximately 84% were seen once; the top ten hold over 5%. V dropped 5 bases and J dropped 3 bases, with 5 bases sitting between them. Germline values: CDR1 LNHDA, CDR2 SQIVND (reference sequence). This CDR3 is 12 amino acids long. The origin of this receptor is a human donor in a cohort sampled during active COVID-19. The rearrangement uses TRBV19 and TRBJ1-5, with D hard to call. The sample consisted of peripheral blood. In DNA, the CDR3 is TGTGCCAGTAGTCCTTTCAATCAGCCCCAGCATTTT. It is translated as CASSPFNQPQHF.